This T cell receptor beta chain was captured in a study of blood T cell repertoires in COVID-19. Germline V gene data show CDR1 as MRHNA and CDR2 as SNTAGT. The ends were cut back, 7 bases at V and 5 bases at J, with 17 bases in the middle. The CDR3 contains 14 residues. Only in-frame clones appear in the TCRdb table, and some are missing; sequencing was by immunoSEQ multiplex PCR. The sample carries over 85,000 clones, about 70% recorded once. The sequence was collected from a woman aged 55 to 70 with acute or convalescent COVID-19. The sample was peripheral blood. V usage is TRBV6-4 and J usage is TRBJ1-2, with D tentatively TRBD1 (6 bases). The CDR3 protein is CASISRTDHYGYTF. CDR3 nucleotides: TGTGCCAGCATTTCTCGGACAGACCATTATGGCTACACCTTC.